The T cell receptor beta chain under discussion was sequenced for a study of OX40 agonist ivuxolimab in advanced cancers. Background on the study: Patients enrolled in dose escalation were diagnosed with hepatocellular carcinoma, melanoma, renal cell or head and neck cancer. Three patients got partial responses; one had hepatocellular carcinoma and two had cutaneous melanoma.

The germline V gene encodes CDR1 LGHNA and CDR2 YSLEER. Trimming removed 4 bases from V and 4 bases from J, with 16 bases in between. This CDR3 contains 15 residues. With respect to this clone: Its antigen is unidentified.

The protocol was immunoSEQ multiplex PCR, while the TCRdb copy is restricted to in-frame clones and leaves out a portion. The sample comprises roughly 50,000 clones, around 80% of which are singletons, and 3% to 5% rests with the top ten. The study's findings and limits: At 0.1 to 3.0 mg/kg, clonal expansion of CD4+ and CD8+ blood T cells had occurred by week 6.

The chain links TRBV4-3 to TRBJ1-2; TRBD1 is a possible D gene (5 bases). The clonotype comes from an adult with an advanced solid tumor such as melanoma, head and neck, liver or kidney cancer. The sequenced sample was CD4+ or CD8+ T cells sorted from blood, obtained in a trial of the OX40 agonist ivuxolimab. The CDR3 bases are TGCGCCAGCAGCCCCCCTGGGCAGGGAGGCTATGGCTACACCTTC. Translated: CASSPPGQGGYGYTF.